A single sample gave rise to the 5 T cell receptor beta chains below, sequenced in a study of T-cell reconstitution after alpha-beta-depleted transplantation in children. Unique molecular identifiers tagged the TCRbeta library. TCRdb independently ran MiXCR on the PCR reads; one entry per CDR3 protein. The data hold about 980,000 distinct CDR3 sequences, with 25% to 30% observed a single time. The sequencing here drew on PBMCs, mostly from graft donor cells, taken 360 days after TCRalphabeta/CD19-depleted stem cell transplant. These receptors were taken from a boy under three years old who had a stem cell transplant for SCID, so the T cells may come from the graft donor.

The chain carries TRBV5-1 and TRBJ2-3; D not certain. V lost 2 bases and J 4 bases, leaving 14 bases between the germline ends. This CDR3 comprises 15 residues. The V gene's germline CDR1 is SGHRS and CDR2 YFSETQ. CDR3 nucleotide sequence: TGCGCCAGCAGCTTCTACCGCGACGGGCCAGATACGCAGTATTTT. Its translation is CASSFYRDGPDTQYF.

The V and J genes are TRBV12-3 or TRBV12-4 and TRBJ2-2, with D perhaps assigned TRBD1 or TRBD2 (6 bases each). The CDR3 covers 17 residues. The V end lost 3 bases, the J end lost 0 bases, and 14 bases lay between the germline ends. The CDR3, as DNA: TGTGCCAGCAGTTTGAAAATGGGGGGCGCGAACACCGGGGAGCTGTTTTTT. This sequence encodes CASSLKMGGANTGELFF.

The V call is TRBV12-3 or TRBV12-4, the J call TRBJ2-1; 8 bases line up with TRBD2. V gave up 3 bases and J gave up 3 bases; unmatched junction bases: 10. CDR3 length: 17 amino acids. CDR3 loop: CASSLFMAGGYYNEQFF. CDR3 DNA sequence: TGTGCCAGCAGTTTGTTTATGGCGGGGGGTTACTACAATGAGCAGTTCTTC.

The genes are TRBV12-3 or TRBV12-4 and TRBJ1-5; 8 bases fit TRBD1. The junction had 12 bases not matched to a gene; V was cut back by 5 bases and J by 0 bases. CDR3 size: 18 residues. CDR3 sequence reads: CASSPGGLIPYSNQPQHF. The CDR3 DNA follows: TGTGCCAGCAGTCCAGGGGGCTTGATTCCCTATAGCAATCAGCCCCAGCATTTT.

This clonotype has more than one count but fewer than ten. The V and J genes are TRBV25-1 and TRBJ1-1; the D is unclear. Trimming removed 3 bases from V and 0 bases from J, with 8 bases in between. Germline V lookup: CDR1 MGHDK, CDR2 SYGVNS. The CDR3 runs 14 residues. The CDR3 here is CASSELGMNTEAFF. The CDR3 bases are TGTGCCAGCAGTGAGTTAGGGATGAACACTGAAGCTTTCTTT. Based on the CDR3 plus reference TRBV25-1 and TRBJ1-1, the full variable domain is EADIYQTPRYLVIGTGKKITLECSQTMGHDKMYWYQQDPGMELHLIHYSYGVNSTEKGDLSSESTVSRIRTEHFPLTLESARPSHTSQYLCASSELGMNTEAFFGQGTRLTVV.